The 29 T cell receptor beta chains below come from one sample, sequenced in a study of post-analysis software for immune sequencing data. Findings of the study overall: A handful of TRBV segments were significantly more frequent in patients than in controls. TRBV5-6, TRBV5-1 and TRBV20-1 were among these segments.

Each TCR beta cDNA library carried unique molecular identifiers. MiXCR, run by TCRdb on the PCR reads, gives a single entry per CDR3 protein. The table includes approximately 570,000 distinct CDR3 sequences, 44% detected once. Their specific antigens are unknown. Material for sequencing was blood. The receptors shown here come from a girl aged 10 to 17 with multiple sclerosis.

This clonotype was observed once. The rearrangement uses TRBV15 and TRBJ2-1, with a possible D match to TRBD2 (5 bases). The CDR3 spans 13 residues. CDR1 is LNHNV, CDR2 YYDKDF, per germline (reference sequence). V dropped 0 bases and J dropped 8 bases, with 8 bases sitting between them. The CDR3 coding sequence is TGTGCCACCAGCAGAGATCGGGGATATGAGCAGTTCTTC. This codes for CATSRDRGYEQFF.

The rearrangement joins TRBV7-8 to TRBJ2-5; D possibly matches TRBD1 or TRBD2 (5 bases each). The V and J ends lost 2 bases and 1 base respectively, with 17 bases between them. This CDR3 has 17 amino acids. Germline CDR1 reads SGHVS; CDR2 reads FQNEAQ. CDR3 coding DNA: TGTGCCAGCAGCTTATCTTACAGGCCGAGGGTCCAAGAGACCCAGTACTTC. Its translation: CASSLSYRPRVQETQYF.

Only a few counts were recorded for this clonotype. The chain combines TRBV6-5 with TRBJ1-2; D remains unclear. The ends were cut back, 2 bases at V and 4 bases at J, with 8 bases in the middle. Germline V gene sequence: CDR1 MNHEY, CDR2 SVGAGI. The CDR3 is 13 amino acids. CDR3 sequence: CASSYSGPYGYTF. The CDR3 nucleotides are TGTGCCAGCAGTTACAGCGGCCCCTATGGCTACACCTTC.

CDR3 loop: CASSLGGTGMGEQFF. CDR3 bases: TGTGCCAGCAGCTTGGGCGGGACAGGTATGGGCGAGCAGTTCTTC. This chain uses TRBV5-4 with TRBJ2-1; 8 nucleotides agree with TRBD1. The germline V gene encodes CDR1 SGHNT and CDR2 YYREEE (reference sequence). The CDR3 length is 15 residues. V shed 0 bases and J 10 bases; nucleotides not matched to a gene: 9.

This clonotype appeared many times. The CDR3 loop is CSARGTHSNYGYTF. The CDR3 DNA is TGCAGTGCTAGAGGGACACACTCTAACTATGGCTACACCTTC. The rearrangement links TRBV20-1 to TRBJ1-2; D may be TRBD1 (5 bases). Germline CDR1 DFQATT, CDR2 SNEGSKA (reference sequence). V lost 1 base, J lost 0 bases, and 9 bases lay in between. CDR3 length: 14 amino acids.

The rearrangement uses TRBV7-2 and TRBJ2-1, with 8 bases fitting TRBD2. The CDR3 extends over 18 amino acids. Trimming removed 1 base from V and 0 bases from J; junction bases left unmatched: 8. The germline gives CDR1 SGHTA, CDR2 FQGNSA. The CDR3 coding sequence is TGTGCCAGCAGCTTAGAGGCTAGCGGGCATAGCTCCTACAATGAGCAGTTCTTC. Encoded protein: CASSLEASGHSSYNEQFF.

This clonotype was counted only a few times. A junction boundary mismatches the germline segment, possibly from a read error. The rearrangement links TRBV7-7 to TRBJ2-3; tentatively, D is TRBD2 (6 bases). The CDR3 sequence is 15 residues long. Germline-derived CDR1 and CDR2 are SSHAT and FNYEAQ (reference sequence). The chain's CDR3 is CASSEDYQNTDTQYF. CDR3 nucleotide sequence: TGTGCTAGCAGCGAGGACTACCAAAACACAGATACGCAGTATTTT.

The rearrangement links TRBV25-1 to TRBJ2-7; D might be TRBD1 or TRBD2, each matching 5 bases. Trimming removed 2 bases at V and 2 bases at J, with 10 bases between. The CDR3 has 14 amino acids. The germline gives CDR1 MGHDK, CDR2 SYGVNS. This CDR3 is CASSEGTPPYEQYF. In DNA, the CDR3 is TGTGCCAGCAGTGAAGGGACGCCGCCCTACGAGCAGTACTTC.

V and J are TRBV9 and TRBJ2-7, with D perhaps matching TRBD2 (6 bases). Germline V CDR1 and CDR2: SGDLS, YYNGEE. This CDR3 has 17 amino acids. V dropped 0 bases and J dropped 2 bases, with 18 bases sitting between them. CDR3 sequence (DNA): TGTGCCAGCAGCGTAGTAGGAGACGGGACTGACCCCTACGAGCAGTACTTC. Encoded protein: CASSVVGDGTDPYEQYF.

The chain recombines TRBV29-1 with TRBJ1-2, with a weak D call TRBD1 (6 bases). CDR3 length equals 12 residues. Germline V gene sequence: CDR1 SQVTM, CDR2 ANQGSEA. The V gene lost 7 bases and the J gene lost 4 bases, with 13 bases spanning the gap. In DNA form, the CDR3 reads TGCAGCGCACTGGACAGTAGCTATGGCTACACCTTC. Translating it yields CSALDSSYGYTF.

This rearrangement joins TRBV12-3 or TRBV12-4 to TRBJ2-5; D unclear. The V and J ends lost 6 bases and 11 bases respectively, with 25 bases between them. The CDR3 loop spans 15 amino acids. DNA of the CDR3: TGTGCCAGCAGCCCCTCGCTAGGAGTGGATAATGAGCAGTACTTC. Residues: CASSPSLGVDNEQYF.

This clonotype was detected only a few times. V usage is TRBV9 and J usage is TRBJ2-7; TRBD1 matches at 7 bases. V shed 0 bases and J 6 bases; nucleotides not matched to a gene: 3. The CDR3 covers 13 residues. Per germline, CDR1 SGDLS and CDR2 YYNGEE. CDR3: CASSVGGGGEQYF. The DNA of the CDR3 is TGTGCCAGCAGCGTAGGAGGGGGCGGCGAGCAGTACTTC.

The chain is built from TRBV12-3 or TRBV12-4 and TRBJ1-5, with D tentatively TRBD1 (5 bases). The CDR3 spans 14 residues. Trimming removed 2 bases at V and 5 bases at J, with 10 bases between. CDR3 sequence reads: CASSLKGRDQPQHF. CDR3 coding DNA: TGTGCCAGCAGTTTAAAGGGGCGAGATCAGCCCCAGCATTTT.

The CDR3 region has the DNA TGTGCCAGCAGCCCCGGACAGGGCGGGTTCGGCACTGAAGCTTTCTTT. Translating it yields CASSPGQGGFGTEAFF. This chain joins TRBV5-4 and TRBJ1-1; TRBD1 agrees at 8 bases. V was pared by 4 bases and J by 4 bases, with 12 bases of the junction left unmatched. This CDR3 has 16 residues. Germline V CDR1 and CDR2: SGHNT, YYREEE (reference sequence).

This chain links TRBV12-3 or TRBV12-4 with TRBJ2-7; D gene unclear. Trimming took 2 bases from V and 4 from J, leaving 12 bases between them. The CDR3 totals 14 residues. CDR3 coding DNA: TGTGCCAGCAGTTTATTTAACCCACGATACGAGCAGTACTTC. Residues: CASSLFNPRYEQYF.

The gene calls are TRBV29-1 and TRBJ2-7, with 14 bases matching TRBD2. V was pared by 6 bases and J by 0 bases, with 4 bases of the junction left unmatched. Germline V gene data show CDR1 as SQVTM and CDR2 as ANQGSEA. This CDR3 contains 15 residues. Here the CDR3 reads CSVTGTSGSSYEQYF. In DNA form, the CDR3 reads TGCAGCGTGACGGGGACTAGCGGGAGCTCCTACGAGCAGTACTTC.

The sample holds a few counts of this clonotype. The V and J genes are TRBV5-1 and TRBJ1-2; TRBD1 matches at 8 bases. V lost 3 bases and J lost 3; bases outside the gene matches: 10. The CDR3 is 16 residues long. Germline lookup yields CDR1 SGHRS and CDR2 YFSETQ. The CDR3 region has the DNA TGCGCCAGCAGCTGGACGAGTGACAGGGGTGACTATGGCTACACCTTC. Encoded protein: CASSWTSDRGDYGYTF.

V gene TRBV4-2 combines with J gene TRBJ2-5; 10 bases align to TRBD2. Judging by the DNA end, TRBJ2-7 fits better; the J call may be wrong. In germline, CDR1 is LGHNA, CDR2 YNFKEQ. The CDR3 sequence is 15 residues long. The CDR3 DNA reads TGTGCCAGCAGCCAAGATCGGACTAGCGGTTACGAGCAGTACTTC. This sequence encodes CASSQDRTSGYEQYF.

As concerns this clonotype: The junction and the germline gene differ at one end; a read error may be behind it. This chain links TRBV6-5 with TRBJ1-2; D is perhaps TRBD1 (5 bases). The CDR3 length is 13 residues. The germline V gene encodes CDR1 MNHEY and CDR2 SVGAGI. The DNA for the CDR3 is TGTGTCAGCCAACCAGGGTCCAACTATGGCTACACCTTC. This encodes CVSQPGSNYGYTF.

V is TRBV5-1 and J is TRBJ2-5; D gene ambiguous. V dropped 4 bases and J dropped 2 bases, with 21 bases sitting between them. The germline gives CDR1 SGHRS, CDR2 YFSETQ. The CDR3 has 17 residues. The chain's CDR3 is CASSPNLALGWQETQYF. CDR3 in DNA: TGCGCCAGCAGCCCAAATTTGGCTCTGGGGTGGCAAGAGACCCAGTACTTC.

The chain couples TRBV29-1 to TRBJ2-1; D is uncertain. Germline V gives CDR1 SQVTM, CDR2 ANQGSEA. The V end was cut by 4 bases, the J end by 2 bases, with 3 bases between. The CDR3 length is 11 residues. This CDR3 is CSVATYNEQFF. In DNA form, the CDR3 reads TGCAGCGTTGCCACCTACAATGAGCAGTTCTTC.

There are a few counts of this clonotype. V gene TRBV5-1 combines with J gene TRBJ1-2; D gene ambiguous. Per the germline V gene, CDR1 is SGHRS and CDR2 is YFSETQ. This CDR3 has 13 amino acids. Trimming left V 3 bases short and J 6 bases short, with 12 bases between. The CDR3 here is CASSSGNNDGYTF. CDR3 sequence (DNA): TGCGCCAGCAGCTCCGGGAATAATGATGGCTACACCTTC.

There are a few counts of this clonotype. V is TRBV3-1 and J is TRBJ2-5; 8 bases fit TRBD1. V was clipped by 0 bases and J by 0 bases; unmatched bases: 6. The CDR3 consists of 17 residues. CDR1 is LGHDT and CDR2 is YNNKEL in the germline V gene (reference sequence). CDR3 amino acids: CASSQDAQGAYQETQYF. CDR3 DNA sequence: TGTGCCAGCAGCCAAGATGCTCAGGGGGCGTACCAAGAGACCCAGTACTTC.

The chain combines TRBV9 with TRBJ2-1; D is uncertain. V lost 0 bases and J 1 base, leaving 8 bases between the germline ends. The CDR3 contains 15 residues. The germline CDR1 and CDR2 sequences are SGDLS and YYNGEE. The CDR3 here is CASSVEGQSYNEQFF. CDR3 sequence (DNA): TGTGCCAGCAGCGTAGAGGGCCAGTCCTACAATGAGCAGTTCTTC.

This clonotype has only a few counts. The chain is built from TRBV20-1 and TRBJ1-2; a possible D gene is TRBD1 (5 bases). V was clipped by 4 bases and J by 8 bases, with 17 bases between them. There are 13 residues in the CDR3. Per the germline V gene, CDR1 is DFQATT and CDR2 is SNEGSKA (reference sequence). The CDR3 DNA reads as TGCAGTGCTACAAAGGGCAGGGTGGAAGGCTACACCTTC. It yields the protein CSATKGRVEGYTF.

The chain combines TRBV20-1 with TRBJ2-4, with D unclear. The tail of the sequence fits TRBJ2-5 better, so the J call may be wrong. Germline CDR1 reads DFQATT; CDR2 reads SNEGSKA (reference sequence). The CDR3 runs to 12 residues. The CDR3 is CSARDPRETQYF. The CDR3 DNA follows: TGCAGTGCTAGAGATCCCCGGGAGACCCAGTACTTC.

The CDR3 spells CSARDRPRGQVFTDTQYF. CDR3 coding DNA: TGCAGTGCTAGAGATCGACCCCGGGGACAGGTATTCACAGATACGCAGTATTTT. V is TRBV20-1 and J is TRBJ2-3, with 8 bases aligning to TRBD1. This CDR3 contains 18 residues. V was pared by 0 bases and J by 2 bases, with 13 bases of the junction left unmatched. CDR1 is DFQATT and CDR2 is SNEGSKA in the germline V gene (reference sequence).

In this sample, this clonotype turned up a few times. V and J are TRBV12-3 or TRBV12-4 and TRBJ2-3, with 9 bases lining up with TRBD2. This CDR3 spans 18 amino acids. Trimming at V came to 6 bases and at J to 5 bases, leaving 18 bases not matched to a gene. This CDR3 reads CASSLSGSGSGGGDTQYF. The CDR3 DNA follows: TGTGCCAGCAGCCTATCGGGTAGCGGGAGTGGAGGGGGAGATACGCAGTATTTT.

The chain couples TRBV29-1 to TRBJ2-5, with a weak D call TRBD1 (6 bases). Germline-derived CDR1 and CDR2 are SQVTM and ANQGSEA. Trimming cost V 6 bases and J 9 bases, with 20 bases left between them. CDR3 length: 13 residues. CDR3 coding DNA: TGCAGCGTCCGCGCTGACCAGTCAGGGGCCCAGTACTTC. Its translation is CSVRADQSGAQYF.